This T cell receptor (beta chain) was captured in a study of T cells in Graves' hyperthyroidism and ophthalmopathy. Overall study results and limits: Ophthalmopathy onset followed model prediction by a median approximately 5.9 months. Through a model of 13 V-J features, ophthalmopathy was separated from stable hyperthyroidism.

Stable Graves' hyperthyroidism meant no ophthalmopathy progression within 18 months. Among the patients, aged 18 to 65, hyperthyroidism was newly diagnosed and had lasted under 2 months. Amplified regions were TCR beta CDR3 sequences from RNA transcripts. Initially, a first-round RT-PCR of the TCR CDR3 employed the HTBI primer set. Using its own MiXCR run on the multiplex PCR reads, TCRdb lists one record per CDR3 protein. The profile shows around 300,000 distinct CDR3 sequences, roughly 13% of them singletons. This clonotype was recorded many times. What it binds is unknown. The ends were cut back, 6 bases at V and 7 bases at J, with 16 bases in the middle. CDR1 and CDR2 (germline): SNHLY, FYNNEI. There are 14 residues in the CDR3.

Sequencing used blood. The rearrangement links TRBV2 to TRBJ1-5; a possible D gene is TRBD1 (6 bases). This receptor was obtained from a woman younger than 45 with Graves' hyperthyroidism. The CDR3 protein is CASSERTAKQPQHF. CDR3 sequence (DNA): TGTGCCAGCAGCGAAAGGACAGCAAAGCAGCCCCAGCATTTT.